This T cell receptor beta chain stems from a study of T cell repertoires in cytomegalovirus infection. With 6 bases removed from V and 5 bases from J, the gap between germline ends came to 11 bases. The germline V gene has CDR1 SNHLY and CDR2 FYNNEI. The CDR3 covers 13 residues. Using its own MiXCR run on the reads, TCRdb lists one record per CDR3 protein. The sample carries around 120,000 distinct CDR3 sequences, 7% to 9.5% recorded once. This receptor was obtained from a human donor in good health (CMV status not recorded). Some clones in this sample may be carry-over from other donors' samples. This sequence joins TRBV2 and TRBJ2-1, with a tentative D call TRBD1 (5 bases). Material: PBMCs. The CDR3 loop is CASSLDNNNEQFF. CDR3 in DNA: TGTGCCAGCAGCCTGGACAATAACAATGAGCAGTTCTTC.